This entry is about one TCR beta chain. This sample was taken from a study of blood T cell repertoires in COVID-19. Measured with immunoSEQ multiplex PCR; TCRdb has only the in-frame clones, and not every one. The table records approximately 200,000 clones, 86% of them present only once. This TCR came from a woman aged 30 to 39 who had been exposed to COVID-19. The source material was PBMCs or T cells enriched from blood (not recorded which).

The CDR3 is CASSVELITDTQYF. The CDR3 DNA follows: TGTGCCAGCAGCGTAGAACTGATCACAGATACGCAGTATTTT. The rearrangement joins TRBV9 to TRBJ2-3; D remains ambiguous. Germline CDR1 and CDR2: SGDLS and YYNGEE. V gave up 0 bases and J gave up 2 bases, with 7 bases separating them. This CDR3 comprises 14 residues.